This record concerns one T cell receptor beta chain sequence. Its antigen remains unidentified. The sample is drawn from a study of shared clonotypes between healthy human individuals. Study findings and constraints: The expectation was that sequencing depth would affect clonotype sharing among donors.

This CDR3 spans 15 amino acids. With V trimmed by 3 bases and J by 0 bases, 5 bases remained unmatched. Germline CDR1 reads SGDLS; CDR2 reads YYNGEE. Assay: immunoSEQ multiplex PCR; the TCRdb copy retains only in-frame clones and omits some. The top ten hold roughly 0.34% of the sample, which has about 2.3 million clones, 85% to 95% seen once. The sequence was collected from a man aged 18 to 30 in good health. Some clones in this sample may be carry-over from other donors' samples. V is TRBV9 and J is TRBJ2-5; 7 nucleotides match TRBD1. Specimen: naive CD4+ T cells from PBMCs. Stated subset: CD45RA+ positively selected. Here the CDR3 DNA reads TGTGCCAGCAGCGACCTACAGGGGAACCAAGAGACCCAGTACTTC. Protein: CASSDLQGNQETQYF.